A single sample gave rise to the 5 T cell receptor beta chains below, sequenced in a study of blood T cell repertoires in COVID-19. Generated by immunoSEQ multiplex PCR, the TCRdb table keeps only in-frame clones and is missing some. This table has roughly 340,000 clones, around 89% appearing once. The sample was PBMCs or T cells enriched from blood (not recorded which). All receptors come from a man between 18 and 29 years old who had recovered from COVID-19.

The genes are TRBV30 and TRBJ2-7; D unclear. Germline CDR1 is GTSNPN and CDR2 is SVGIG (reference sequence). Trimming left V 4 bases short and J 7 bases short, with 17 bases between. This CDR3 comprises 13 residues. The CDR3 region has the DNA TGTGCCTGGAACGGCGGTCTCGGGTGGGAGCAGTACTTC. It specifies CAWNGGLGWEQYF.

The chain links TRBV13 to TRBJ1-1, with D maybe TRBD1 (6 bases). Germline CDR1 and CDR2: PRHDT and FYEKMQ (reference sequence). The CDR3 sequence is 14 residues long. Trimming took 1 base from V and 4 from J, leaving 10 bases between them. The CDR3 DNA reads TGTGCCAGCAGCTTAGAAGGGGGAAGCACTGAAGCTTTCTTT. Protein: CASSLEGGSTEAFF.

This clone was counted a few times. This sequence joins TRBV7-2 and TRBJ1-2, with TRBD1 as a possible D gene (6 bases). This CDR3 contains 13 residues. The V and J ends lost 2 bases and 3 bases respectively, with 7 bases between them. From germline, CDR1 is SGHTA and CDR2 FQGNSA. The DNA for the CDR3 is TGTGCCAGCAGCTTAAACAGGGACTATGGCTACACCTTC. This gives the protein CASSLNRDYGYTF.

The V gene is TRBV7-9, the J gene TRBJ2-1; 8 nucleotides match TRBD1. The CDR3 covers 14 residues. Germline V gene data show CDR1 as SEHNR and CDR2 as FQNEAQ (reference sequence). V shed 5 bases and J 7 bases; nucleotides not matched to a gene: 7. CDR3 protein: CASSQQGDGNEQFF. CDR3 DNA sequence: TGTGCCAGCAGCCAACAGGGGGACGGTAATGAGCAGTTCTTC. The whole variable domain, filled in from reference TRBV7-9 and TRBJ2-1, reads DTGVSQNPRHKITKRGQNVTFRCDPISEHNRLYWYRQTLGQGPEFLTYFQNEAQLEKSRLLSDRFSAERPKGSFSTLEIQRTEQGDSAMYLCASSQQGDGNEQFFGPGTRLTVL.

Concerning this clone itself: Other nucleotide sequences from this sample produce the same CDR3. The chain uses TRBV18 and TRBJ1-2; 8 bases match TRBD1. The CDR3 runs to 14 residues. Germline values: CDR1 KGHSH, CDR2 LQKENI. The V gene end was trimmed by 4 bases and the J gene end by 3 bases; junction bases not matched to a gene: 4. As DNA, the CDR3 is TGTGCCAGCTCACTCGGACAGGGAGACTATGGCTACACCTTC. It yields the protein CASSLGQGDYGYTF.